This entry concerns a single T cell receptor (beta chain). Its matching antigen is unknown. TCRdb ran MiXCR on the reads and lists one entry per CDR3 protein. The sample lists 65,000 to 80,000 distinct CDR3 sequences, roughly 20% occurring once. With 0 bases removed from V and 10 bases from J, the gap between germline ends came to 7 bases. The CDR3 has 11 amino acids. Germline V gene sequence: CDR1 GTSNPN, CDR2 SVGIG (reference sequence). These data are taken from a study of type 1 regulatory T cells. Study as a whole: T-allo10 is a Tr1-enriched, alloantigen-specific CD4 T cell product made in vitro. Overall study findings and caveats: Type 1 regulatory T cells had a more restricted TCR repertoire than non-type 1 regulatory T cells.

The gene calls are TRBV30 and TRBJ2-1, with D unresolved. This TCR came from a human donor in good health. Sequenced input: cultured type 1 regulatory T (Tr1) cells, either the whole culture or a sorted fraction (not recorded which). The CDR3 sequence is CAWSVLSEQFF. In DNA form, the CDR3 reads TGTGCCTGGAGTGTACTTTCAGAGCAGTTCTTC.